The 22 T cell receptor beta chains in this list originate from one sample, sequenced in a study of regulatory T cells in long-lasting Graves disease. Described time point: newly diagnosed GD, antithyroid drugs for less than 3 months. PBMC RNA was the source of the TCR library. According to the study, TCR beta libraries were built with iRepertoire HTBI primers and CDR3-region Arm-PCR. TCRdb redid the calling of the multiplex PCR reads with MiXCR, one entry per CDR3 protein. This sample carries 540,000 or so distinct CDR3 sequences, roughly 14% of them seen once, and the ten largest clones take approximately 9.3%. This sample was shared with a second study, whose subject was T cells in Graves' hyperthyroidism and ophthalmopathy.

Sample: peripheral blood mononuclear cells (PBMCs), taken at new diagnosis, from a patient treated with antithyroid drugs. These receptors were collected from a man aged 30-40 years with Graves disease.

This clonotype was counted only a few times. The rearrangement uses TRBV20-1 and TRBJ1-2, with D possibly matching TRBD1 (6 bases). This CDR3 has 15 amino acids. The V gene's germline CDR1 is DFQATT and CDR2 SNEGSKA (reference sequence). V lost 6 bases, J lost 0 bases, and 17 bases lay in between. DNA of the CDR3: TGCAGTGCCACCCCAAGGACAGCGACTAACTATGGCTACACCTTC. Its translation: CSATPRTATNYGYTF.

This clonotype has at least ten counts. V is TRBV27 and J is TRBJ1-2; D uncertain. The germline gives CDR1 MNHEY, CDR2 SMNVEV (reference sequence). CDR3 length equals 13 residues. Between the trimmed V and J ends, which lost 6 bases and 1 base, there was a span of 9 bases. The CDR3 DNA sequence: TGTGCCAGCAGCTTCGGCAGTAACTATGGCTACACCTTC. Translating gives CASSFGSNYGYTF.

The sample holds many counts of this clonotype. The V gene is TRBV27, the J gene TRBJ1-2; 7 positions agree with TRBD1. The V and J ends lost 5 bases and 5 bases, in that order; junction bases with no gene match: 8. In germline, CDR1 is MNHEY, CDR2 SMNVEV (reference sequence). The CDR3 runs 14 residues. For the CDR3, the DNA is TGTGCCAGCAGTCCAGGGGGGGGGCTTTATGGCTACACCTTC. Its translation is CASSPGGGLYGYTF.

This clonotype was seen only a few times. The J gene is TRBJ2-7, the V gene TRBV5-4, with TRBD1 identical over 8 bases. CDR3 length: 13 residues. Germline values: CDR1 SGHNT, CDR2 YYREEE (reference sequence). V lost 6 bases, J lost 5 bases, and 7 bases stayed unmatched. As DNA, the CDR3 is TGTGCCAGCACCCTAGACAGGGGCAACGAGCAGTACTTC. Amino acid sequence: CASTLDRGNEQYF.

This clonotype was recorded at least ten times. The CDR3 nucleotides read TGTGCCAGCAGCCCAACCCCCCCGGGGTGGAGGTATGGCTACACCTTC. Translation gives CASSPTPPGWRYGYTF. V gene TRBV7-9 combines with J gene TRBJ1-2; D is ambiguous. Germline V gene lookup returns CDR1 SEHNR and CDR2 FQNEAQ (reference sequence). Trimming shortened V by 5 bases and J by 5 bases, and 21 bases separated the two germline ends. The CDR3 consists of 16 residues.

This clonotype appeared many times. V gene TRBV13 combines with J gene TRBJ2-3; D perhaps matches TRBD2 (6 bases). Germline-derived CDR1 and CDR2 are PRHDT and FYEKMQ (reference sequence). Trimming left V 4 bases short and J 6 bases short, with 17 bases between. The CDR3 loop spans 15 amino acids. CDR3 bases: TGTGCCAGCAGCTCCGGACGGGGGAATCGGGATACGCAGTATTTT. Protein sequence: CASSSGRGNRDTQYF.

Concerning this clonotype: A much larger clonotype is one base distant, so this may be a read error. The rearrangement joins TRBV11-2 to TRBJ1-1; D is ambiguous. From germline, CDR1 is SGHAT and CDR2 FQNNGV. V dropped 6 bases and J dropped 2 bases, with 19 bases sitting between them. The CDR3 sequence is 16 residues long. DNA of the CDR3: TGTGCCAGCAGTTCTCCCTTGGAGGTGTTAAACACTGAAGCTTTCTTT. Protein sequence: CASSSPLEVLNTEAFF.

This clonotype was detected ten times or more. V usage is TRBV29-1 and J usage is TRBJ2-3; 7 bases agree with TRBD1. This CDR3 is built from 15 residues. J was trimmed by 0 bases and V by 7 bases; bases with no gene match: 10. Germline CDR1 and CDR2: SQVTM and ANQGSEA. CDR3 nucleotides: TGCAGCGCATCCCTGGACAGGAGGAGCACAGATACGCAGTATTTT. Translation gives CSASLDRRSTDTQYF.

This clonotype was seen more than once but under ten times. The chain recombines TRBV29-1 with TRBJ2-1, with 9 bases identical to TRBD2. The germline gives CDR1 SQVTM, CDR2 ANQGSEA. This CDR3 region has 13 residues. The ends lost 7 bases at V and 6 bases at J; junction bases unmatched: 7. CDR3 loop: CSAGLAASNEQFF. DNA for the CDR3: TGCAGCGCGGGACTAGCAGCTAGCAATGAGCAGTTCTTC.

This clonotype appeared many times. This sequence joins TRBV24-1 and TRBJ2-2; 11 bases are shared with TRBD2. Germline V gene data show CDR1 as KGHDR and CDR2 as SFDVKD. The CDR3 has 16 amino acids. V lost 9 bases to trimming and J lost 4 bases; unmatched junction nucleotides: 9. The CDR3 region has the DNA TGTGCCACCGGGAATAGCGGGAGGGGACGCACCGGGGAGCTGTTTTTT. It specifies CATGNSGRGRTGELFF.

This clonotype was found many times. The chain carries TRBV20-1 and TRBJ1-5; 8 nucleotides line up with TRBD1. Germline assignment: CDR1 DFQATT and CDR2 SNEGSKA (reference sequence). The CDR3 runs to 14 residues. The trim removed 3 bases at V and 4 bases at J, leaving 5 bases unmatched. The CDR3 bases are TGCAGTGCTAGCTCAGGGGGCTGGAATCAGCCCCAGCATTTT. Protein: CSASSGGWNQPQHF.

With respect to this clonotype: Given a much more abundant clone one base away, this may be a read error. The chain has TRBV11-2 and TRBJ2-3, with 13 bases aligning to TRBD2. This CDR3 spans 19 amino acids. Germline V gene lookup returns CDR1 SGHAT and CDR2 FQNNGV. The CDR3 DNA reads as TGTGCCGGCAGCATGGGACTAGCGGGGTGGGATCTGGGCACAGATACGCAGTATTTT. It specifies CAGSMGLAGWDLGTDTQYF.

Ten or more counts support this clonotype. The chain couples TRBV11-2 to TRBJ2-1; D is unresolved. The germline V gene has CDR1 SGHAT and CDR2 FQNNGV. The V end was cut by 3 bases, the J end by 6 bases, with 12 bases between. The CDR3 has 14 residues. The CDR3 nucleotides are TGTGCCAGCAGCTTGAAACAGTTATTCAATGAGCAGTTCTTC. This codes for CASSLKQLFNEQFF.

This clonotype was counted ten times or more. This chain uses TRBV27 with TRBJ2-7; TRBD1 matches 8 bases. This CDR3 spans 14 amino acids. Trimming cost V 5 bases and J 5 bases; bases outside gene matches: 8. Per the germline V gene, CDR1 is MNHEY and CDR2 is SMNVEV (reference sequence). CDR3 bases: TGTGCCAGCAGTAATTGGGCAGGGGGCCACGAGCAGTACTTC. Its protein is CASSNWAGGHEQYF.

This clonotype has a count of ten or more. The CDR3 region is CASSSSSGRTDTQYF. CDR3 DNA sequence: TGTGCCAGCAGTTCAAGTAGCGGGAGAACGGATACGCAGTATTTT. The rearrangement uses TRBV7-2 and TRBJ2-3; the match to TRBD2 covers 9 bases. J was trimmed by 6 bases and V by 6 bases; bases with no gene match: 10. This CDR3 has 15 residues. Germline-derived CDR1 and CDR2 are SGHTA and FQGNSA.

Remarks on this clonotype: This may come from a read error, since a much larger clone is one base off. The chain joins TRBV6-9 to TRBJ2-3; TRBD2 matches at 7 bases. Germline V gives CDR1 MNHGY, CDR2 SVAAGI. This CDR3 is 15 amino acids long. The DNA for the CDR3 is TGTGCCGGCAGTTCCCTCGGACTAGTCGCAGATACGCAGTATTTT. Its protein product is CAGSSLGLVADTQYF.

The genes are TRBV20-1 and TRBJ2-7, with 8 nucleotides matching TRBD2. Germline V lookup: CDR1 DFQATT, CDR2 SNEGSKA (reference sequence). The CDR3 is 13 amino acids. V was clipped by 6 bases and J by 5 bases; unmatched bases: 9. Here the CDR3 DNA reads TGCAGTGCCATTCCCGGGACTAGTAACGAGCAGTACTTC. Residues: CSAIPGTSNEQYF.

This clonotype was detected ten times or more. The V gene is TRBV27, the J gene TRBJ2-7; D is unclear. From germline, CDR1 is MNHEY and CDR2 SMNVEV (reference sequence). Trimming cost V 9 bases and J 2 bases, with 20 bases left between them. CDR3 length: 15 residues. In nucleotides, the CDR3 is TGTGCCAGTCTCCCGGAGCAAGACCACACCTACGAGCAGTACTTC. Protein sequence: CASLPEQDHTYEQYF.

There are many counts of this clonotype. This rearrangement joins TRBV7-9 to TRBJ2-5; D not certain. The CDR3 is 15 amino acids. The V and J ends lost 6 bases and 4 bases respectively, with 18 bases between them. The germline gives CDR1 SEHNR, CDR2 FQNEAQ (reference sequence). CDR3 sequence: CASRQTEAGRETQYF. CDR3 nucleotides: TGTGCCAGCAGGCAAACTGAAGCTGGGCGAGAGACCCAGTACTTC. Looking up the rest from reference TRBV7-9 and TRBJ2-5 gives the full variable domain: DTGVSQNPRHKITKRGQNVTFRCDPISEHNRLYWYRQTLGQGPEFLTYFQNEAQLEKSRLLSDRFSAERPKGSFSTLEIQRTEQGDSAMYLCASRQTEAGRETQYFGPGTRLLVL.

This clonotype was picked up many times. The V call is TRBV18, the J call TRBJ2-3; tentative D call: TRBD2 (5 bases). Looked up from germline, CDR1 is KGHSH and CDR2 is LQKENI. This CDR3 is built from 15 residues. V was trimmed by 0 bases and J by 4 bases, leaving 11 bases between them. CDR3 region: CASSPPGDRADTQYF. The CDR3 nucleotides read TGTGCCAGCTCACCACCGGGAGATCGGGCAGATACGCAGTATTTT.

This clonotype occurred many times. The chain recombines TRBV11-2 with TRBJ2-3; TRBD2 might be the D (6 bases). Germline CDR1 is SGHAT and CDR2 is FQNNGV. The CDR3 runs 16 residues. The ends were cut back, 5 bases at V and 4 bases at J, with 19 bases in the middle. CDR3 DNA: TGTGCCAGCAGCCGTGAACTCAACGGGAGTCCAGATACGCAGTATTTT. Amino acids: CASSRELNGSPDTQYF.

This clonotype was recorded at least ten times. The rearrangement joins TRBV12-3 or TRBV12-4 to TRBJ2-2; D perhaps matches TRBD1 (5 bases). Trimming pared 3 bases from V and 3 bases from J, leaving 14 bases between. This CDR3 contains 16 residues. This CDR3 is CASSLGRALDTGELFF. Here the CDR3 DNA reads TGTGCCAGCAGTTTGGGCAGGGCCCTGGACACCGGGGAGCTGTTTTTT.